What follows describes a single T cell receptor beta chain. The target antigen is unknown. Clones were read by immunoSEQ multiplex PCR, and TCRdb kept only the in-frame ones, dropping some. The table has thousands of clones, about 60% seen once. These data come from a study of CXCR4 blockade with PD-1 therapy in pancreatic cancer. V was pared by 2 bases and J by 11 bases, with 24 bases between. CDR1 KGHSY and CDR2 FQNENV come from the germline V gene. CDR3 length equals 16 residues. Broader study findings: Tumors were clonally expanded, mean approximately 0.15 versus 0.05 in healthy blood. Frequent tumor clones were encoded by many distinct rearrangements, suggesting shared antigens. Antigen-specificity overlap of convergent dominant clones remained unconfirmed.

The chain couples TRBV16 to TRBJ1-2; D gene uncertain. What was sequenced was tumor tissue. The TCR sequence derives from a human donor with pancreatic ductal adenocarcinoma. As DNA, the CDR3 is TGTGCCAGCAGCCAACTTCTTTCGGGTTCCGGGGTCGGGTACACCTTC. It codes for CASSQLLSGSGVGYTF.